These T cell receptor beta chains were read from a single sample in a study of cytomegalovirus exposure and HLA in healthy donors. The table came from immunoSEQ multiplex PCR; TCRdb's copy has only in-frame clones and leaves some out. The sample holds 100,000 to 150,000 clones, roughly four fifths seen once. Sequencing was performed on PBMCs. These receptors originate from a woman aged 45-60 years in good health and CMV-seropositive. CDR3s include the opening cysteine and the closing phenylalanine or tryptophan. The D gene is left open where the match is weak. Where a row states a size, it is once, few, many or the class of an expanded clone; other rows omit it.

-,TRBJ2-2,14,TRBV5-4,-,TGTGCCAGCAGACCGGGACAGAACACCGGGGAGCTGTTTTTT,CASRPGQNTGELFF
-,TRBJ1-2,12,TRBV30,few,TGTGCCTGTACAGGGACTAACTATGGCTACACCTTC,CACTGTNYGYTF
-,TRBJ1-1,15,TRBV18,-,TGTGCCAGCTCAGCGACAGGTTTGGGGAACACTGAAGCTTTCTTT,CASSATGLGNTEAFF
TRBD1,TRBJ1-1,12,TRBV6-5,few,TGTGCCAGCAGCCTCGACAGGGCTGAAGCTTTCTTT,CASSLDRAEAFF
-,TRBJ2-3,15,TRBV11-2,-,TGTGCCAGCAGCTTAGGAGGAGGGGGGGCAGATACGCAGTATTTT,CASSLGGGGADTQYF
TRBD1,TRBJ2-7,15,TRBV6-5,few,TGTGCCAGCAGTCCCCGTGGGACAGGGGTCTACGAGCAGTACTTC,CASSPRGTGVYEQYF
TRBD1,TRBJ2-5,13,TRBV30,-,TGTGCCTGGGAACAGGGGGTACAAGAGACCCAGTACTTC,CAWEQGVQETQYF
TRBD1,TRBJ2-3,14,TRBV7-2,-,TGTGCCAGCAGCCTCTCAGGGGGCTCAGATACGCAGTATTTT,CASSLSGGSDTQYF
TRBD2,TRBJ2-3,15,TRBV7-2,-,TGTGCCAGCAGCCCCGAGGGGAGGGGCACAGATACGCAGTATTTT,CASSPEGRGTDTQYF
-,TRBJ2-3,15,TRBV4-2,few,TGTGCCAGCAGCCAAGATTCACGGTCCACAGATACGCAGTATTTT,CASSQDSRSTDTQYF
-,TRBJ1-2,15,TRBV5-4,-,TGTGCCAGCAGCTCCCAGGCGGGGGACGGCTATGGCTACACCTTC,CASSSQAGDGYGYTF
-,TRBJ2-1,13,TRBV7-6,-,TGTGCCAGCAGCTCCCCGGGGGACAATGAGCAGTTCTTC,CASSSPGDNEQFF
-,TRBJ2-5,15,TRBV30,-,TGTGCCTGGAGTAGGCGCGGGGGCTTACAAGAGACCCAGTACTTC,CAWSRRGGLQETQYF
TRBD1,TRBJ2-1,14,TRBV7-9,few,TGTGCCAGCACCTGGGGACAGGGGGCATATGAGCAGTTCTTC,CASTWGQGAYEQFF
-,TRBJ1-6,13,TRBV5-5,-,TGTGCCAGCAGCGCCACAGGGAGCGCACCCCTCCACTTT,CASSATGSAPLHF
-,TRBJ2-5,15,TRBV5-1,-,TGCGCCAGCAGCTTGGCCGAGGGACTTAAAGAGACCCAGTACTTC,CASSLAEGLKETQYF
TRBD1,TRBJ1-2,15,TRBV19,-,TGTGCCAGTAGTAACACAGGGGGCGAGGTCTATGGCTACACCTTC,CASSNTGGEVYGYTF
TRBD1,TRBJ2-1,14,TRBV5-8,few,TGTGCCAGCAGCTCACAGGGGGCCTACAATGAGCAGTTCTTC,CASSSQGAYNEQFF
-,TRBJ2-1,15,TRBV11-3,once,TGTGCCAGCAGCCCCACGGGGACATACTACAATGAGCAGTTCTTC,CASSPTGTYYNEQFF
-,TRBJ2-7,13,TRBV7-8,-,TGTGCCAGCAGTGTGTCGAGGGTGTACGAGCAGTACTTC,CASSVSRVYEQYF
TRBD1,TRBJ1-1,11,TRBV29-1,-,TGCAGCGTTGGGGGACAGGGGGCGGCTTTCTTT,CSVGGQGAAFF
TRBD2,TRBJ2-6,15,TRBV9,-,TGTGCCAGCAGCTCTCGGGGGGGTGGGGCCAACGTCCTGACTTTC,CASSSRGGGANVLTF
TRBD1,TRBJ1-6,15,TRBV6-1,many,TGTGCCAGCAGTGAAACCTCCAGGGGGTTCTCACCCCTCCACTTT,CASSETSRGFSPLHF
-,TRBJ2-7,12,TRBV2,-,TGTGCCAGCAAGGGGGAGTTTGACGAGCAGTACTTC,CASKGEFDEQYF
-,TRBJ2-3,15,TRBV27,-,TGTGCCAGCAGTTCCTCAGGGATCGGCACAGATACGCAGTATTTT,CASSSSGIGTDTQYF
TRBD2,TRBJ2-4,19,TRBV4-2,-,TGTGCCAGCAGCCAAGGGGGCCTGGCGGGGCCCCCGGGGGGAAACATTCAGTACTTC,CASSQGGLAGPPGGNIQYF
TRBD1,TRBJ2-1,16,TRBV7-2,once,TGTGCCAGCAGATCCCTTGGGGACAGGGGCTACAATGAGCAGTTCTTC,CASRSLGDRGYNEQFF
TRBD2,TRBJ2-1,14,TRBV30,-,TGTGCCTGGTTTAGCGGGCGATCCTACAATGAGCAGTTCTTC,CAWFSGRSYNEQFF
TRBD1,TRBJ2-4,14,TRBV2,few,TGTGCCAGCAGTGACGGGACAGGAGGAAACATTCAGTACTTC,CASSDGTGGNIQYF
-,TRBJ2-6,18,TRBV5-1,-,TGCGCCAGCAGCTTGAAAGGGGCCGAGTCGACCGGGGCCAACGTCCTGACTTTC,CASSLKGAESTGANVLTF
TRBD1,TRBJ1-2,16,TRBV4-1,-,TGCGCCAGCAGCCAAGATGGGACAGGGGGAGGGTATGGCTACACCTTC,CASSQDGTGGGYGYTF
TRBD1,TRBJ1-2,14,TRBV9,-,TGTGCCAGCAGCGTAGAGACAGGGGGCTATGGCTACACCTTC,CASSVETGGYGYTF
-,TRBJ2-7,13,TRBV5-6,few,TGTGCCAGCAGGAGAACGGGGGAGTACGAGCAGTACTTC,CASRRTGEYEQYF
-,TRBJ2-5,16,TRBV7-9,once,TGTGCCAGCAGCTCTGAACTCTCACAGGTGCGAGAGACCCAGTACTTC,CASSSELSQVRETQYF
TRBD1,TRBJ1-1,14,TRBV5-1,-,TGCGCCAGCACCTCCGGGACAGGTAACACTGAAGCTTTCTTT,CASTSGTGNTEAFF
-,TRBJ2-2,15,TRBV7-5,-,TGTCTCAGAAGCCTTCGGGACAGTATCACCGGGGAGCTGTTTTTT,CLRSLRDSITGELFF
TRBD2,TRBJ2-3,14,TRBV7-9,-,TGTGCCAGCAGTTACGGGGGGGCTTTGGATACGCAGTATTTT,CASSYGGALDTQYF
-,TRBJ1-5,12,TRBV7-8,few,TGTGCCAGCAGCTTAATTGGCGGGGCCCAGCATTTT,CASSLIGGAQHF
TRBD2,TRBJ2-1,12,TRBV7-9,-,TGTGCCAGCAGCGCGGGGGAGGATGAGCAGTTCTTC,CASSAGEDEQFF
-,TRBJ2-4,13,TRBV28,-,TGTGCCAGCAGTTTATATCCAGAAAACATTCAGTACTTC,CASSLYPENIQYF